These 24 T cell receptor beta chains originate from one sample sequenced in a study of B cell selection in AIRE deficiency. Regulatory T cells were sorted as CD4+CD25hiCD127low/negative cells. Repertoires were generated with immunoSEQ multiplex PCR, while TCRdb's copy carries only in-frame clones and drops some. The sample lists 20,000 to 30,000 clones, around 92% seen once, with 0.95% to 1.3% in the top ten. Material: CD4+CD25+ Tregs sorted from PBMCs. These receptors came from a human donor in good health.

V and J are TRBV5-1 and TRBJ2-7; D ambiguous. Germline values: CDR1 SGHRS, CDR2 YFSETQ. The CDR3 consists of 13 residues. Trimming pared 0 bases from V and 3 bases from J, leaving 7 bases between. The CDR3, as DNA: TGCGCCAGCAGCTTGGCGGCAGGCTACGAGCAGTACTTC. Its protein is CASSLAAGYEQYF.

Here the CDR3 DNA reads TGTGCCAGCAGCCACCCTAGCGGGGGGGCCGGGGAGCTGTTTTTT. Residues: CASSHPSGGAGELFF. The chain is built from TRBV28 and TRBJ2-2; TRBD2 aligns across 12 bases. The CDR3 sequence is 15 residues long. The ends lost 6 bases at V and 6 bases at J; junction bases unmatched: 5. CDR1 and CDR2 (germline): MDHEN, SYDVKM.

The V and J genes are TRBV7-6 and TRBJ1-1; D perhaps matches TRBD1 (5 bases). Looked up from germline, CDR1 is SGHVS and CDR2 is FNYEAQ. Trimming removed 10 bases from V and 3 bases from J, with 15 bases in between. The CDR3 is 13 residues long. This CDR3 reads CATTQEWDTEAFF. The CDR3 coding sequence is TGTGCCACCACACAGGAGTGGGACACTGAAGCTTTCTTT.

The CDR3 spells CASSERDVGLAGGQSSYEQYF. In nucleotides, the CDR3 is TGCGCCAGCAGTGAAAGGGACGTTGGACTAGCGGGGGGTCAGAGCTCCTACGAGCAGTACTTC. The V call is TRBV10-2, the J call TRBJ2-7, with 14 bases that match TRBD2. The germline CDR1 and CDR2 sequences are WSHSY and SAAADI. Germline trimming cut 3 bases from V and 0 bases from J; bases unmatched to any gene: 16. CDR3 length: 21 residues.

The chain employs TRBV5-1 and TRBJ2-7; 7 bases are a match to TRBD1. CDR3 size: 11 residues. Germline CDR1 and CDR2: SGHRS and YFSETQ. V lost 7 bases, J lost 7 bases, and 5 bases stayed unmatched. For the CDR3, the DNA is TGCGCCAGCCAACAGGGGCGGGAGCAGTACTTC. It codes for CASQQGREQYF.

The chain links TRBV6-6 to TRBJ1-5; no firm D call. This CDR3 spans 14 amino acids. Trimming shortened V by 6 bases and J by 3 bases, and 12 bases separated the two germline ends. Germline CDR1 MNHNY, CDR2 SVGAGI (reference sequence). CDR3 sequence reads: CASRAPGHNQPQHF. In DNA, the CDR3 is TGTGCCAGCAGGGCCCCAGGCCACAATCAGCCCCAGCATTTT.

The V gene is TRBV5-8, the J gene TRBJ2-1; 7 positions match TRBD2. Germline V gene data show CDR1 as SGHTS and CDR2 as YDEGEE. CDR3 length: 14 residues. V lost 5 bases to trimming and J lost 6 bases; unmatched junction nucleotides: 8. CDR3 region: CASSRLWGGNEQFF. CDR3 nucleotides: TGTGCCAGCAGTCGCCTGTGGGGGGGCAATGAGCAGTTCTTC.

The chain has TRBV19 and TRBJ2-5, with D perhaps matching TRBD1 or TRBD2 (5 bases each). The CDR3 loop spans 15 amino acids. Germline V gene data show CDR1 as LNHDA and CDR2 as SQIVND (reference sequence). V lost 6 bases to trimming and J lost 4 bases, with 18 bases between them. CDR3 region: CASRTNAGAGETQYF. The CDR3 DNA sequence: TGTGCCAGTAGGACCAACGCCGGGGCAGGAGAGACCCAGTACTTC.

This rearrangement joins TRBV30 to TRBJ1-2; unclear D gene. With 1 base removed from V and 2 bases from J, the gap between germline ends came to 11 bases. The CDR3 has 14 amino acids. From germline, CDR1 is GTSNPN and CDR2 SVGIG (reference sequence). This chain's CDR3 is CAWSASKGNYGYTF. The CDR3 DNA reads as TGTGCCTGGAGTGCCAGCAAGGGAAACTATGGCTACACCTTC.

The V gene is TRBV7-9, the J gene TRBJ2-7, with D possibly being TRBD2 (5 bases). CDR1 SEHNR and CDR2 FQNEAQ come from the germline V gene (reference sequence). Trimming removed 3 bases from V and 4 bases from J, with 7 bases in between. The CDR3 is made up of 12 amino acids. The CDR3 DNA reads TGTGCCAGCAGCTTTTCGGGGTACGAGCAGTACTTC. Translated, it gives CASSFSGYEQYF.

The gene calls are TRBV19 and TRBJ2-1; 14 bases fit TRBD2. V shed 6 bases and J 9 bases; nucleotides not matched to a gene: 10. The germline V gene has CDR1 LNHDA and CDR2 SQIVND (reference sequence). The CDR3 runs 16 residues. The DNA for the CDR3 is TGTGCCAGTAGGCCCCCGGGACTAGCGGGGGTTAGTGAGCAGTTCTTC. Its translation is CASRPPGLAGVSEQFF.

The V call is TRBV2, the J call TRBJ2-5, with 11 bases matching TRBD1. The germline CDR1 and CDR2 sequences are SNHLY and FYNNEI. With 7 bases clipped from V and 2 bases from J, the junction kept 3 bases outside the gene matches. The CDR3 consists of 14 residues. In nucleotides, the CDR3 is TGTGCCAGCAAATGGGACAGGGGGCAAGAGACCCAGTACTTC. It encodes CASKWDRGQETQYF.

The chain carries TRBV7-8 and TRBJ2-5; D not resolved. The DNA end is more similar to TRBJ2-7, so the J call may be wrong. The CDR3 spans 12 residues. Looked up from germline, CDR1 is SGHVS and CDR2 is FQNEAQ. Here the CDR3 reads CASRQDTYEQYF. Written as DNA, the CDR3 is TGTGCCAGCAGACAAGACACCTACGAGCAGTACTTC.

The gene calls are TRBV2 and TRBJ2-7; 8 nucleotides line up with TRBD1. The V segment lost 6 bases and the J segment 1 base; nucleotides outside the gene matches: 8. Looked up from germline, CDR1 is SNHLY and CDR2 is FYNNEI. CDR3 length equals 15 residues. CDR3 DNA: TGTGCCAGCAGAGACAGGGGCTTGCGGTCCTACGAGCAGTACTTC. Its translation: CASRDRGLRSYEQYF.

This clone was observed a single time. The CDR3 protein is CATSRGQGMSNQPQHF. The CDR3 bases are TGTGCCACCAGCAGAGGACAGGGGATGAGCAATCAGCCCCAGCATTTT. The chain combines TRBV15 with TRBJ1-5, with 8 nucleotides matching TRBD1. The germline CDR1 and CDR2 sequences are LNHNV and YYDKDF (reference sequence). The CDR3 consists of 16 residues. Trimming removed 1 base from V and 1 base from J; junction bases left unmatched: 3.

The V call is TRBV9, the J call TRBJ2-7, with 7 bases aligning to TRBD2. J lost 0 bases, V lost 1 base, and 4 bases had no gene match. This CDR3 contains 15 residues. Per the germline V gene, CDR1 is SGDLS and CDR2 is YYNGEE. The CDR3 DNA is TGTGCCAGCAGCGTAACGGGGGGAAGCTCCTACGAGCAGTACTTC. Its translation is CASSVTGGSSYEQYF.

The CDR3 protein is CASSHDRVSGYTF. The CDR3 region has the DNA TGCGCCAGCAGCCATGACAGGGTCAGTGGCTACACCTTC. The chain uses TRBV5-1 and TRBJ1-2; 7 bases match TRBD1. CDR3 length: 13 amino acids. V shed 4 bases, J shed 7 bases, and the junction held 7 bases outside the gene matches. Germline-derived CDR1 and CDR2 are SGHRS and YFSETQ.

The chain is built from TRBV5-4 and TRBJ2-7; D call uncertain. Trimming removed 0 bases from V and 4 bases from J, with 8 bases in between. This CDR3 spans 13 amino acids. Germline V gene lookup returns CDR1 SGHNT and CDR2 YYREEE (reference sequence). This CDR3 reads CASSLEGFYEQYF. Here the CDR3 DNA reads TGTGCCAGCAGCTTGGAGGGTTTTTACGAGCAGTACTTC.

The chain uses TRBV7-5 and TRBJ2-7; TRBD2, the table's D call, lacks a check against the DNA. TRBV7-5 has pseudogene status. The CDR3 has 10 residues. DNA of the CDR3: TGTGGGGGGGATTCCTACGAGCAGTACTTC. Encoded protein: CGGDSYEQYF.

The V and J genes are TRBV4-1 and TRBJ2-3, with 10 positions matching TRBD2. J gave up 4 bases and V 2 bases, and 12 bases lay outside the gene matches. CDR3 length: 18 residues. Germline values: CDR1 MGHRA, CDR2 YSYEKL. The CDR3 region has the DNA TGCGCCAGCAGCCAAAAAAAGAGCGGGGGGGCGGGCCCAGATACGCAGTATTTT. Its translation: CASSQKKSGGAGPDTQYF.

The rearrangement uses TRBV4-2 and TRBJ1-4; tentatively, D is TRBD1 (5 bases). Germline CDR1 is LGHNA and CDR2 is YNFKEQ. The V and J ends lost 1 base and 5 bases respectively, with 14 bases between them. This CDR3 comprises 16 residues. The CDR3 coding sequence is TGTGCCAGCAGCCAAGCCCGAGGGAGGACAAATGAAAAACTGTTTTTT. It encodes CASSQARGRTNEKLFF.

This chain's CDR3 is CASSLDLDTQYF. DNA of the CDR3: TGTGCCAGCAGCTTAGATCTAGATACGCAGTATTTT. The chain combines TRBV11-2 with TRBJ2-3, with D unclear. The CDR3 totals 12 residues. CDR1 SGHAT and CDR2 FQNNGV come from the germline V gene. Trimming pared 0 bases from V and 5 bases from J, leaving 3 bases between.

V usage is TRBV5-1 and J usage is TRBJ1-3; D is undetermined. Germline lookup yields CDR1 SGHRS and CDR2 YFSETQ. This CDR3 is 12 amino acids long. CDR3 sequence: CASGDSGNTIYF. DNA of the CDR3: TGCGCGAGTGGCGACTCTGGAAACACCATATATTTT.

The chain is built from TRBV30 and TRBJ1-1; 7 bases align to TRBD1. CDR1 is GTSNPN and CDR2 is SVGIG in the germline V gene (reference sequence). The CDR3 consists of 15 residues. With V trimmed by 2 bases and J by 2 bases, 8 bases remained unmatched. The CDR3 loop reads CAWSSLDRSNTEAFF. The CDR3 DNA reads as TGTGCCTGGAGTTCCCTGGACAGGAGTAACACTGAAGCTTTCTTT. The variable domain in full, with the rest retrieved from reference TRBV30 and TRBJ1-1, is SQTIHQWPATLVQPVGSPLSLECTVEGTSNPNLYWYRQAAGRGLQLLFYSVGIGQISSEVPQNLSASRPQDRQFILSSKKLLLSDSGFYLCAWSSLDRSNTEAFFGQGTRLTVV.